These 24 T cell receptor beta chains originate from one sample sequenced in a study of blood T cell repertoires in COVID-19 (dated by TCRdb to the early 2020s). Receptors were amplified or captured by the immunoSEQ multiplex PCR assay. TCRdb retrieved this table from immuneACCESS and kept in-frame rearrangements only. Not all clones are present; in checked studies, unresolved V genes account for under half, and no reason is known for the remainder. For this sample there are 150,000 or so clones; 80% to 85% appear just once. The ten largest clones represent roughly 5% of the sample. Sequenced: PBMCs or T cells enriched from blood (not recorded which). These receptors were taken from a man between 65 and 79 years old who had been exposed to COVID-19.

The rearrangement links TRBV5-1 to TRBJ1-2; 8 bases are shared with TRBD1. The length of the CDR3 is 14 residues. The ends lost 4 bases at V and 7 bases at J; junction bases unmatched: 9. Germline lookup yields CDR1 SGHRS and CDR2 YFSETQ. This chain's CDR3 is CASSLSHGTGGYTF. CDR3 DNA: TGCGCCAGCAGCCTCTCGCACGGGACAGGTGGCTACACCTTC.

The rearrangement links TRBV6-4 to TRBJ2-2, with a tentative D call TRBD1 (6 bases). The CDR3 is 15 residues long. Germline CDR1 and CDR2: MRHNA and SNTAGT. V shed 4 bases and J shed 6 bases, with 15 bases lying between them. CDR3 amino acids: CASSADSRLPGELFF. As DNA, the CDR3 is TGTGCCAGCAGTGCGGACAGCCGACTCCCCGGGGAGCTGTTTTTT.

The chain employs TRBV19 and TRBJ1-1, with 8 bases that match TRBD1. This CDR3 is built from 16 residues. Trimming cost V 7 bases and J 2 bases; bases outside gene matches: 12. From germline, CDR1 is LNHDA and CDR2 SQIVND (reference sequence). The CDR3 protein is CASKFAGGLRNTEAFF. CDR3 coding DNA: TGTGCCAGTAAGTTCGCAGGGGGCCTCAGAAACACTGAAGCTTTCTTT.

This chain joins TRBV7-2 and TRBJ2-1; TRBD2 might be the D (6 bases). The CDR3 sequence is 15 residues long. V lost 4 bases and J 3 bases, leaving 13 bases between the germline ends. The germline CDR1 and CDR2 sequences are SGHTA and FQGNSA. DNA of the CDR3: TGTGCCAGCAGCTCGGGAGCGGGCCTCTACAATGAGCAGTTCTTC. It yields the protein CASSSGAGLYNEQFF.

The chain employs TRBV5-1 and TRBJ2-3, with 8 bases aligning to TRBD2. Looked up from germline, CDR1 is SGHRS and CDR2 is YFSETQ. V lost 7 bases and J lost 5; bases outside the gene matches: 9. This CDR3 has 14 amino acids. The CDR3 coding sequence is TGCGCCAGCTGGTCGGGAGGGATAGGAGATACGCAGTATTTT. It is translated as CASWSGGIGDTQYF.

This clone was picked up a small number of times. The chain carries TRBV2 and TRBJ1-1; D unresolved. The CDR3 has 13 residues. Trimming pared 7 bases from V and 0 bases from J, leaving 9 bases between. Germline CDR1 is SNHLY and CDR2 is FYNNEI. CDR3 DNA: TGTGCCAGCAAGCGGCAGATGAACACTGAAGCTTTCTTT. Translated, it gives CASKRQMNTEAFF.

This chain connects TRBV5-1 to TRBJ2-1; 14 bases fit TRBD2. V shed 4 bases and J 1 base; nucleotides not matched to a gene: 10. This CDR3 comprises 19 residues. Germline V gene data show CDR1 as SGHRS and CDR2 as YFSETQ. The CDR3: CASSPAGTSGSASYNEQFF. The CDR3 coding sequence is TGCGCCAGCAGCCCCGCGGGGACTAGCGGGAGCGCTTCCTACAATGAGCAGTTCTTC.

V usage is TRBV5-4 and J usage is TRBJ2-2; TRBD2 might be the D (6 bases). Germline V CDR1 and CDR2: SGHNT, YYREEE (reference sequence). The CDR3 covers 19 residues. Trimming took 0 bases from V and 0 from J, leaving 18 bases between them. The CDR3 coding sequence is TGTGCCAGCAGCTTGGGTTTAAAAGAGGACTATACGAACACCGGGGAGCTGTTTTTT. Translation gives CASSLGLKEDYTNTGELFF. Full variable domain (remainder filled in from reference TRBV5-4 and TRBJ2-2): ETGVTQSPTHLIKTRGQQVTLRCSSQSGHNTVSWYQQALGQGPQFIFQYYREEENGRGNFPPRFSGLQFPNYSSELNVNALELDDSALYLCASSLGLKEDYTNTGELFFGEGSRLTVL.

The gene calls are TRBV18 and TRBJ2-7, with D tentatively TRBD1 (6 bases). This CDR3 contains 14 residues. In germline, CDR1 is KGHSH, CDR2 LQKENI. Trimming left V 7 bases short and J 0 bases short, with 13 bases between. The CDR3 reads CASLQGTVSYEQYF. As DNA, the CDR3 is TGTGCCAGCTTACAGGGTACGGTCTCCTACGAGCAGTACTTC.

This chain links TRBV7-9 with TRBJ2-1; weak D call: TRBD2 (6 bases). This CDR3 is 11 amino acids long. The V end was cut by 3 bases, the J end by 9 bases, with 6 bases between. The V gene's germline CDR1 is SEHNR and CDR2 FQNEAQ (reference sequence). CDR3 DNA: TGTGCCAGCAGCTTTAGCGGTGAGCAGTTCTTC. It is translated as CASSFSGEQFF.

The chain links TRBV5-6 to TRBJ1-4; 8 bases agree with TRBD1. The J segment lost 7 bases and the V segment lost 1 base, leaving 12 bases of the junction unmatched. CDR1 SGHDT and CDR2 YYEEEE come from the germline V gene. The CDR3 has 17 residues. DNA for the CDR3: TGTGCCAGCAGCTTGACCCCCCCGGGGACAGGTGCTGAAAAACTGTTTTTT. It is translated as CASSLTPPGTGAEKLFF.

The rearrangement uses TRBV3-1 (or the pseudogene TRBV3-2) and TRBJ2-7; tentative D call: TRBD2 (6 bases). V lost 4 bases, J lost 5 bases, and 18 bases lay in between. CDR3 length: 15 amino acids. Looked up from germline, CDR1 is LGHDT and CDR2 is YNNKEL (reference sequence). CDR3 protein: CASSPVEEGIHEQYF. In DNA, the CDR3 is TGTGCCAGCAGCCCCGTTGAGGAGGGAATCCACGAGCAGTACTTC.

V and J are TRBV19 and TRBJ2-3; the match to TRBD1 covers 7 bases. The CDR3 is made up of 15 amino acids. V was pared by 5 bases and J by 4 bases, with 9 bases of the junction left unmatched. From germline, CDR1 is LNHDA and CDR2 SQIVND (reference sequence). The CDR3 spells CASSAQQGRADTQYF. CDR3 DNA: TGTGCCAGTAGTGCACAACAGGGGCGGGCAGATACGCAGTATTTT.

This sequence joins TRBV24-1 and TRBJ1-2; 7 bases match TRBD1. The CDR3 covers 16 residues. Trimming removed 5 bases from V and 2 bases from J; junction bases left unmatched: 10. In germline, CDR1 is KGHDR, CDR2 SFDVKD. The CDR3 reads CATSGGRGTGNYGYTF. Written as DNA, the CDR3 is TGTGCCACCAGTGGGGGCAGGGGGACGGGCAACTATGGCTACACCTTC.

This chain joins TRBV29-1 and TRBJ2-1; TRBD2 agrees at 7 bases. The CDR3 sequence is 17 residues long. V gave up 6 bases and J gave up 3 bases; unmatched junction bases: 17. The V gene's germline CDR1 is SQVTM and CDR2 ANQGSEA. CDR3 loop: CSVPTPAPSGLYNEQFF. The CDR3 DNA reads TGCAGCGTCCCGACCCCGGCGCCTAGCGGCCTCTACAATGAGCAGTTCTTC.

The chain has TRBV7-2 and TRBJ1-3; D ambiguous. V lost 5 bases and J lost 0, with 17 bases in between. CDR1 and CDR2 from the germline V gene are SGHTA and FQGNSA. The CDR3 totals 17 residues. This CDR3 reads CASSPEVWSFSGNTIYF. The CDR3 region has the DNA TGTGCCAGCAGCCCCGAGGTGTGGAGCTTCTCTGGAAACACCATATATTTT.

This clone was found a few times. V and J are TRBV7-8 and TRBJ1-2; no firm D call. The CDR3 has 15 amino acids. V was shortened by 5 bases and J by 0 bases, with 13 bases between the two germline ends. Germline CDR1 reads SGHVS; CDR2 reads FQNEAQ. CDR3 amino acids: CASSRNPGANYGYTF. In nucleotides, the CDR3 is TGTGCCAGCAGCCGTAACCCGGGAGCTAACTATGGCTACACCTTC.

V and J are TRBV7-9 and TRBJ1-5; TRBD1 might be the D (6 bases). CDR3 size: 14 residues. The germline V gene encodes CDR1 SEHNR and CDR2 FQNEAQ (reference sequence). V was clipped by 1 base and J by 6 bases, with 10 bases between them. In DNA form, the CDR3 reads TGTGCCAGCAGCTTAGTCCAGGGGAGTCAGCCCCAGCATTTT. It codes for CASSLVQGSQPQHF.

This clone was seen once. The CDR3 loop is CASSKESDTQYF. The CDR3, as DNA: TGTGCCAGCAGTAAGGAGTCAGATACGCAGTATTTT. The rearrangement joins TRBV12-3 or TRBV12-4 to TRBJ2-3; D gene uncertain. The CDR3 consists of 12 residues. With 5 bases removed from V and 4 bases from J, the gap between germline ends came to 7 bases.

This clone occurred a few times. The chain carries TRBV20-1 and TRBJ1-2; the D gene is possibly TRBD1 (5 bases). CDR3 size: 12 residues. Trimming removed 3 bases at V and 3 bases at J, with 8 bases between. In germline, CDR1 is DFQATT, CDR2 SNEGSKA (reference sequence). DNA of the CDR3: TGCAGTGCTAGTCGCAGGGACTATGGCTACACCTTC. This gives the protein CSASRRDYGYTF.

This rearrangement joins TRBV5-1 to TRBJ2-5, with a possible D match to TRBD2 (6 bases). The CDR3 contains 14 residues. Trimming shortened V by 0 bases and J by 5 bases, and 11 bases separated the two germline ends. CDR1 and CDR2 (germline): SGHRS, YFSETQ. This CDR3 is CASSLVPAGETQYF. The DNA for the CDR3 is TGCGCCAGCAGCTTGGTACCGGCGGGGGAGACCCAGTACTTC. The full variable domain, its missing parts supplied by reference TRBV5-1 and TRBJ2-5, is KAGVTQTPRYLIKTRGQQVTLSCSPISGHRSVSWYQQTPGQGLQFLFEYFSETQRNKGNFPGRFSGRQFSNSRSEMNVSTLELGDSALYLCASSLVPAGETQYFGPGTRLLVL.

V usage is TRBV6-5 and J usage is TRBJ2-7; 8 nucleotides align to TRBD1. J lost 0 bases, V lost 6 bases, and 4 bases had no gene match. CDR1 and CDR2 (germline): MNHEY, SVGAGI. The CDR3 covers 14 residues. CDR3 bases: TGTGCCAGCAGGAGGGACAGGAGCTCCTACGAGCAGTACTTC. Translated, it gives CASRRDRSSYEQYF.

The sample holds a few counts of this clone. This sequence joins TRBV10-3 and TRBJ1-1; 7 bases line up with TRBD1. The CDR3 loop spans 12 amino acids. Germline trimming cut 4 bases from V and 4 bases from J; bases unmatched to any gene: 0. Germline CDR1 ENHRY, CDR2 SYGVKD. CDR3: CAISGDSTEAFF. The CDR3, as DNA: TGTGCCATCAGTGGGGACAGCACTGAAGCTTTCTTT.

The J gene is TRBJ1-2, the V gene TRBV6-5; 11 bases line up with TRBD1. The CDR3 has 14 amino acids. The ends lost 6 bases at V and 4 bases at J; junction bases unmatched: 4. CDR1 and CDR2 (germline): MNHEY, SVGAGI. The CDR3 sequence: CASRAGTGGYGYTF. Here the CDR3 DNA reads TGTGCCAGCAGGGCCGGGACAGGGGGCTATGGCTACACCTTC.